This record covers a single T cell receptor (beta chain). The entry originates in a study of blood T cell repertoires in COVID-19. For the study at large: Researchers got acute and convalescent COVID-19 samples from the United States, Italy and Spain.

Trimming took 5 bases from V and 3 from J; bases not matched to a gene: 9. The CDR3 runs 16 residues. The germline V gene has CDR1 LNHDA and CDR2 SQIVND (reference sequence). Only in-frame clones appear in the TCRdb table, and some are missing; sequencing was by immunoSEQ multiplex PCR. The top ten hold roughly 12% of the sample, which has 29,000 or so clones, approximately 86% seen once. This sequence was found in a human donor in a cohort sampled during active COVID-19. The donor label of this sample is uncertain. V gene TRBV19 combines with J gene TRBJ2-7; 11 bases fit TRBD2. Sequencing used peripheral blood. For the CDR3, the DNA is TGTGCCAGTAGTTCGGCCGGGACTAGCGGAGACTACGAGCAGTACTTC. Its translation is CASSSAGTSGDYEQYF.